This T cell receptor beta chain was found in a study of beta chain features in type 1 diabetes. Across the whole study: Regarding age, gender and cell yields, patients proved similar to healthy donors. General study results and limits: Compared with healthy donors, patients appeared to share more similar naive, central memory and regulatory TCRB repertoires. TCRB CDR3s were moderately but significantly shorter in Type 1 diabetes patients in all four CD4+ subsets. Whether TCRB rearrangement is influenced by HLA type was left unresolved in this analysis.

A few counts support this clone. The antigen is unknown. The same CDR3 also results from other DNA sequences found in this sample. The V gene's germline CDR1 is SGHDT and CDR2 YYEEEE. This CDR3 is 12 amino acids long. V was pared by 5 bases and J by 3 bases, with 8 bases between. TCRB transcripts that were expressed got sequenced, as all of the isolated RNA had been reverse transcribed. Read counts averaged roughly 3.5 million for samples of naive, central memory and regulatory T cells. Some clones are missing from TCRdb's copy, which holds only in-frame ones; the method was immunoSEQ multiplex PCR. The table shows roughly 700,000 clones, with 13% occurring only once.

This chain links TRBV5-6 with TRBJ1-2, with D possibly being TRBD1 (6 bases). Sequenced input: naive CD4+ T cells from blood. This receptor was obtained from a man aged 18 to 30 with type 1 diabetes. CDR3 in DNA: TGTGCCAGCAGTCCAGGGGACTATGGCTACACCTTC. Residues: CASSPGDYGYTF. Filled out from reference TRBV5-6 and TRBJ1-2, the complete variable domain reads DAGVTQSPTHLIKTRGQQVTLRCSPKSGHDTVSWYQQALGQGPQFIFQYYEEEERQRGNFPDRFSGHQFPNYSSELNVNALLLGDSALYLCASSPGDYGYTFGSGTRLTVV.